The present T cell receptor beta chain was sequenced within a study of CD8+ T cells in alopecia areata. After isolation, RNA underwent reverse transcription to generate cDNA as the sequencing template. TCRdb keeps only in-frame clones here, not all; method: immunoSEQ multiplex PCR. Among 150,000 to 200,000 clones, around 71% were seen once, and the ten largest hold 10% to 12%. Per the germline V gene, CDR1 is SGHAT and CDR2 is FQDESV (reference sequence). The trim removed 6 bases at V and 0 bases at J, leaving 11 bases unmatched. This CDR3 spans 18 amino acids. This clone was picked up one time. This clonotype was sampled from a human donor with alopecia areata. The specimen was CD8+ T cells sorted from blood, collected at week 0. The rearrangement joins TRBV11-1 to TRBJ1-5; TRBD1 agrees at 10 bases. For the CDR3, the DNA is TGTGCCAGCAGGGGGCCGGGACAGGGGCCTTATAGCAATCAGCCCCAGCATTTT. Translated, it gives CASRGPGQGPYSNQPQHF.